These 24 T cell receptor beta chains were all obtained from the same sample, sequenced in a study of cytomegalovirus exposure and HLA in healthy donors. Data came from immunoSEQ multiplex PCR; TCRdb stores just in-frame clones and leaves some out. This sample has about 74,000 clones, with 90% to 95% found just once. Source material: PBMCs. The source is a woman between 18 and 30 years old in good health and CMV-seropositive.

V gene TRBV9 combines with J gene TRBJ2-3; 7 nucleotides agree with TRBD2. Germline CDR1 SGDLS, CDR2 YYNGEE. Unmatched junction bases numbered 7, after V lost 2 bases and J lost 4 bases. The CDR3 is 15 residues long. The CDR3 region is CASSVWGRAADTQYF. In DNA, the CDR3 is TGTGCCAGCAGCGTGTGGGGGAGGGCCGCAGATACGCAGTATTTT.

The chain has TRBV4-2 and TRBJ2-2, with TRBD1 identical over 8 bases. Germline CDR1 reads LGHNA; CDR2 reads YNFKEQ. Trimming removed 2 bases from V and 3 bases from J; junction bases left unmatched: 5. CDR3 length: 16 residues. The CDR3 sequence: CASSQKSTGDTGELFF. CDR3 nucleotides: TGTGCCAGCAGCCAAAAATCGACAGGGGACACCGGGGAGCTGTTTTTT.

The V gene is TRBV18, the J gene TRBJ1-5, with D hard to call. The CDR3 has 13 residues. The germline gives CDR1 KGHSH, CDR2 LQKENI. Trimming shortened V by 3 bases and J by 5 bases, and 8 bases separated the two germline ends. In DNA form, the CDR3 reads TGTGCCAGCTCACCCCTCGGGGATCAGCCCCAGCATTTT. It translates to CASSPLGDQPQHF.

The rearrangement uses TRBV9 and TRBJ2-3; a weak D match, TRBD2 (5 bases). CDR1 and CDR2 (germline): SGDLS, YYNGEE. Trimming pared 4 bases from V and 0 bases from J, leaving 12 bases between. The CDR3 spans 15 residues. CDR3 protein: CASSLSGTSTDTQYF. DNA of the CDR3: TGTGCCAGCAGCTTAAGCGGAACTAGCACAGATACGCAGTATTTT. The complete variable domain, with remaining parts taken from reference TRBV9 and TRBJ2-3, reads DSGVTQTPKHLITATGQRVTLRCSPRSGDLSVYWYQQSLDQGLQFLIQYYNGEERAKGNILERFSAQQFPDLHSELNLSSLELGDSALYFCASSLSGTSTDTQYFGPGTRLTVL.

V gene TRBV19 combines with J gene TRBJ2-7; TRBD1 agrees at 7 bases. Germline V gene sequence: CDR1 LNHDA, CDR2 SQIVND (reference sequence). This CDR3 comprises 14 residues. Trimming cost V 5 bases and J 2 bases; bases outside gene matches: 6. The CDR3 nucleotides are TGTGCCAGTAGTTACAGGGGCTTCACCTACGAGCAGTACTTC. Its translation is CASSYRGFTYEQYF.

The chain joins TRBV7-9 to TRBJ2-5, with 11 bases that match TRBD1. The CDR3 is 16 amino acids. Germline V gene sequence: CDR1 SEHNR, CDR2 FQNEAQ (reference sequence). V trimming: 1 base; J trimming: 4 bases; junction bases outside the gene matches: 5. The CDR3 protein is CASSLGSGQGGETQYF. CDR3 sequence (DNA): TGTGCCAGCAGCTTAGGGTCGGGACAGGGGGGAGAGACCCAGTACTTC.

The chain couples TRBV30 to TRBJ1-5; 8 bases match TRBD1. V shed 3 bases and J 4 bases; nucleotides not matched to a gene: 5. CDR1 is GTSNPN, CDR2 SVGIG, per germline (reference sequence). CDR3 length: 14 residues. CDR3 nucleotides: TGTGCCTGGAGGGCAGGGGGCTTGAATCAGCCCCAGCATTTT. It is translated as CAWRAGGLNQPQHF.

V is TRBV5-4 and J is TRBJ2-2; D may be TRBD2 (5 bases). The CDR3 consists of 15 residues. Per germline, CDR1 SGHNT and CDR2 YYREEE (reference sequence). Deletions cut 0 bases from V and 4 bases from J, with 10 bases between. CDR3 amino acids: CASSLARGFTGELFF. CDR3 bases: TGTGCCAGCAGCTTGGCCAGAGGGTTCACCGGGGAGCTGTTTTTT.

In its sample, this clone was seen a few times. V is TRBV18 and J is TRBJ2-1, with TRBD2 identical over 13 bases. Germline V CDR1 and CDR2: KGHSH, LQKENI. V lost 4 bases and J lost 5; bases outside the gene matches: 2. The CDR3 has 15 residues. CDR3 amino acids: CASSLTSGRDNEQFF. The CDR3, as DNA: TGTGCCAGCTCACTCACTAGCGGGAGGGACAATGAGCAGTTCTTC.

This sequence joins TRBV14 and TRBJ2-1; 10 nucleotides line up with TRBD2. V was clipped by 3 bases and J by 9 bases; unmatched bases: 11. The CDR3 runs 16 residues. CDR1 and CDR2 from the germline V gene are SGHDN and FVKESK. The CDR3 loop reads CASSHFSGGIWGEQFF. The DNA for the CDR3 is TGTGCCAGCAGCCACTTTAGCGGGGGGATTTGGGGTGAGCAGTTCTTC.

The chain employs TRBV27 and TRBJ1-1; the D is unclear. CDR1 is MNHEY, CDR2 SMNVEV, per germline (reference sequence). Trimming pared 1 base from V and 2 bases from J, leaving 11 bases between. CDR3 length: 15 residues. This chain's CDR3 is CASSLLSDVNTEAFF. CDR3 nucleotide sequence: TGTGCCAGCAGTTTATTGAGTGATGTTAACACTGAAGCTTTCTTT.

The chain has TRBV6-1 and TRBJ2-7, with D possibly TRBD1 on 5 matching bases. Trimming shortened V by 6 bases and J by 5 bases, and 14 bases separated the two germline ends. This CDR3 region has 13 residues. Germline values: CDR1 MNHNS, CDR2 SASEGT. CDR3 sequence (DNA): TGTGCCAGCAGCCTTTCCAGGGTTCACGAGCAGTACTTC. The encoded protein is CASSLSRVHEQYF.

The rearrangement links TRBV5-6 to TRBJ1-1; the D is unclear. V was cut by 0 bases and J by 1 base, with 13 bases left in between. Germline V CDR1 and CDR2: SGHDT, YYEEEE. The CDR3 is made up of 16 amino acids. This CDR3 is CASSLDRLGANTEAFF. CDR3 nucleotide sequence: TGTGCCAGCAGCTTGGATCGACTGGGAGCGAACACTGAAGCTTTCTTT.

V and J are TRBV27 and TRBJ2-2, with a weak D call TRBD1 (6 bases). Germline CDR1 is MNHEY and CDR2 is SMNVEV (reference sequence). V lost 2 bases, J lost 6 bases, and 10 bases lay in between. The CDR3 loop spans 14 amino acids. The DNA of the CDR3 is TGTGCCAGCAGTTTAGGCGCAGGGGCCGGGGAGCTGTTTTTT. Amino acid sequence: CASSLGAGAGELFF.

The J gene is TRBJ1-2, the V gene TRBV30; possibly TRBD1 for D (5 bases). Trimming took off 0 bases at V and 7 bases at J, with 12 bases between the two ends. The CDR3 consists of 13 residues. The germline gives CDR1 GTSNPN, CDR2 SVGIG (reference sequence). CDR3 residues: CAWSVTGSGGYTF. The CDR3 nucleotides are TGTGCCTGGAGTGTAACAGGATCCGGTGGCTACACCTTC. The entire variable domain, with the rest obtained from reference TRBV30 and TRBJ1-2, is as follows: SQTIHQWPATLVQPVGSPLSLECTVEGTSNPNLYWYRQAAGRGLQLLFYSVGIGQISSEVPQNLSASRPQDRQFILSSKKLLLSDSGFYLCAWSVTGSGGYTFGSGTRLTVV.

The chain employs TRBV5-1 and TRBJ2-7; weak D call: TRBD1 (6 bases). V dropped 2 bases and J dropped 4 bases, with 10 bases sitting between them. This CDR3 is built from 13 residues. Germline V gene sequence: CDR1 SGHRS, CDR2 YFSETQ. CDR3 DNA: TGCGCCAGCAGCTTTGGACAGATGTACGAGCAGTACTTC. It specifies CASSFGQMYEQYF.

In nucleotides, the CDR3 is TGCGCCAGCAGCCAAGAGGGAGTATCTGGAAACACCATATATTTT. Translating it yields CASSQEGVSGNTIYF. This chain uses TRBV4-1 with TRBJ1-3; no firm D call. The V gene's germline CDR1 is MGHRA and CDR2 YSYEKL. V lost 0 bases and J 1 base, leaving 7 bases between the germline ends. The CDR3 loop spans 15 amino acids.

As for this clone: This sample also contains other DNA sequences that code for the same CDR3. The gene calls are TRBV7-9 and TRBJ2-1; 13 nucleotides line up with TRBD2. V lost 5 bases and J lost 7; bases outside the gene matches: 2. This CDR3 has 14 amino acids. The germline V gene has CDR1 SEHNR and CDR2 FQNEAQ (reference sequence). CDR3 nucleotide sequence: TGTGCCAGCAGCCCGGGACTAGCGGGGAATGAGCAGTTCTTC. Translating it yields CASSPGLAGNEQFF.

The V call is TRBV7-2, the J call TRBJ2-7, with 7 bases fitting TRBD1. The CDR3 contains 15 residues. V trimming: 1 base; J trimming: 2 bases; junction bases outside the gene matches: 5. The germline CDR1 and CDR2 sequences are SGHTA and FQGNSA. CDR3 nucleotide sequence: TGTGCCAGCAGCTTAGGACAGGGTAGTCCCTACGAGCAGTACTTC. Translation gives CASSLGQGSPYEQYF.

The chain links TRBV19 to TRBJ2-6; D is possibly TRBD1 (5 bases). Trimming took 5 bases from V and 1 from J, leaving 9 bases between them. The CDR3 length is 15 residues. In germline, CDR1 is LNHDA, CDR2 SQIVND (reference sequence). The chain's CDR3 is CASSGAESGANVLTF. Written as DNA, the CDR3 is TGTGCCAGTAGTGGGGCGGAGTCTGGGGCCAACGTCCTGACTTTC.

The genes are TRBV29-1 and TRBJ1-2; the D gene is possibly TRBD1 (5 bases). Trimming cost V 3 bases and J 7 bases, with 15 bases left between them. This CDR3 is built from 13 residues. Germline V gives CDR1 SQVTM, CDR2 ANQGSEA. The CDR3 loop is CSVELGGAVGYTF. CDR3 DNA: TGCAGCGTTGAGTTGGGAGGGGCGGTTGGCTACACCTTC.

The V call is TRBV19, the J call TRBJ2-5; 7 bases agree with TRBD2. V shed 5 bases and J 2 bases; nucleotides not matched to a gene: 5. CDR1 is LNHDA and CDR2 is SQIVND in the germline V gene (reference sequence). The CDR3 is made up of 14 amino acids. DNA for the CDR3: TGTGCCAGTAGTCCCCTGGGAGGGCAAGAGACCCAGTACTTC. Translating gives CASSPLGGQETQYF.

This clone was recorded only once. V is TRBV7-9 and J is TRBJ2-5, with a weak D call TRBD1 (5 bases). V was shortened by 2 bases and J by 0 bases, with 7 bases between the two germline ends. From germline, CDR1 is SEHNR and CDR2 FQNEAQ (reference sequence). The CDR3 runs 14 residues. For the CDR3, the DNA is TGTGCCAGCAGCTTATCAGGGTACCAAGAGACCCAGTACTTC. Residues: CASSLSGYQETQYF.

The J gene is TRBJ2-3, the V gene TRBV7-2, with 7 bases that match TRBD2. This CDR3 comprises 16 residues. The V gene's germline CDR1 is SGHTA and CDR2 FQGNSA. V lost 2 bases to trimming and J lost 4 bases; unmatched junction nucleotides: 9. The CDR3 sequence is CASSLFPAGVPDTQYF. As DNA, the CDR3 is TGTGCCAGCAGCTTATTCCCGGCGGGAGTGCCAGATACGCAGTATTTT. Full variable domain (outside the CDR3, taken from reference TRBV7-2 and TRBJ2-3): GAGVSQSPSNKVTEKGKDVELRCDPISGHTALYWYRQSLGQGLEFLIYFQGNSAPDKSGLPSDRFSAERTGGSVSTLTIQRTQQEDSAVYLCASSLFPAGVPDTQYFGPGTRLTVL.